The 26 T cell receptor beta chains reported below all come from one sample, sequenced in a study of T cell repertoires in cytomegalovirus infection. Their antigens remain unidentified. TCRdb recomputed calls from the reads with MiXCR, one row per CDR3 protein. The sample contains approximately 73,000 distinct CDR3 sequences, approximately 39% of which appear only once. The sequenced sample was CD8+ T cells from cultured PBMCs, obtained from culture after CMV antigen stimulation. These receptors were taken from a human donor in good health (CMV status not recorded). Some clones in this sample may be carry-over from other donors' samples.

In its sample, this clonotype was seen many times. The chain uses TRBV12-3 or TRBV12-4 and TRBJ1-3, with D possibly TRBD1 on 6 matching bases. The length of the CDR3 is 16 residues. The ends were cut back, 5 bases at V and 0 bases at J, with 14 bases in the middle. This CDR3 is CASSADSTLSGNTIYF. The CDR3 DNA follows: TGTGCCAGCAGTGCGGACAGCACCCTCTCTGGAAACACCATATATTTT.

The CDR3 bases are TGCGCCAGCAGCTGGGAGGGTATTGGCTACACCTTC. It codes for CASSWEGIGYTF. This chain links TRBV5-1 with TRBJ1-2; D is uncertain. CDR1 SGHRS and CDR2 YFSETQ come from the germline V gene. There are 12 residues in the CDR3. V lost 3 bases and J 7 bases, leaving 10 bases between the germline ends.

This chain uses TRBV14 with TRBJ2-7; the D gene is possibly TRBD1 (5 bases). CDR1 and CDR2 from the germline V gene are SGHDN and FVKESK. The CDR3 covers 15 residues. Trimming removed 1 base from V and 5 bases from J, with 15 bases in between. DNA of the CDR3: TGTGCCAGCAGCCAAGGTCCAGGGTTGATGAACGAGCAGTACTTC. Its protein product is CASSQGPGLMNEQYF. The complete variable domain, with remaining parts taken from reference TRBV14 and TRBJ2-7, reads EAGVTQFPSHSVIEKGQTVTLRCDPISGHDNLYWYRRVMGKEIKFLLHFVKESKQDESGMPNNRFLAERTGGTYSTLKVQPAELEDSGVYFCASSQGPGLMNEQYFGPGTRLTVT.

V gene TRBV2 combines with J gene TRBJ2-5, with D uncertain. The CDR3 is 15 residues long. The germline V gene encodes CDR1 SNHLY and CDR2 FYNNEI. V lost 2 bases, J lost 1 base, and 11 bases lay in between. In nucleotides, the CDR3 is TGTGCCAGCAGTGAATATCGGAGCAGCCAAGAGACCCAGTACTTC. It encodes CASSEYRSSQETQYF.

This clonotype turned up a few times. CDR3 nucleotide sequence: TGTGCCAGCAGTTACGGGACAGGGGGTGGCGAAAAACTGTTTTTT. Amino acid sequence: CASSYGTGGGEKLFF. V usage is TRBV6-5 and J usage is TRBJ1-4, with 11 bases matching TRBD1. V trimming: 2 bases; J trimming: 8 bases; junction bases outside the gene matches: 4. This CDR3 region has 15 residues. Germline V CDR1 and CDR2: MNHEY, SVGAGI.

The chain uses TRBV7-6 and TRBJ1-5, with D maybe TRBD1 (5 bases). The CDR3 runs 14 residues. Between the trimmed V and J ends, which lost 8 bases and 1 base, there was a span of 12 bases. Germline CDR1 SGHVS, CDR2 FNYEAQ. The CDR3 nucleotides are TGTGCCAGCTCAGCTACAGGAAGCAATCAGCCCCAGCATTTT. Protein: CASSATGSNQPQHF.

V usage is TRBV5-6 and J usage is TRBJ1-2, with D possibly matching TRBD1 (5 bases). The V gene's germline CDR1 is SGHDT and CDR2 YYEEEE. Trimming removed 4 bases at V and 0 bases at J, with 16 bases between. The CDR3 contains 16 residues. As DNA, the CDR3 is TGTGCCAGCAGCCCTCTTGTACAGGCACCTAACTATGGCTACACCTTC. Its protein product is CASSPLVQAPNYGYTF.

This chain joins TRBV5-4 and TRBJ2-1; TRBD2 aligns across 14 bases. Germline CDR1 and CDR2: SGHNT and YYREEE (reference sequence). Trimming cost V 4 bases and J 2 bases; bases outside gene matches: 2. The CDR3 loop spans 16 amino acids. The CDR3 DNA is TGTGCCAGCAGCGGACTAGCGGGGGGCCCCTACAATGAGCAGTTCTTC. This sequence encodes CASSGLAGGPYNEQFF.

The CDR3 DNA follows: TGTGCCAGCAGTCCGCGTGGGGGCCTTACCCGCAATGAGCAGTTCTTC. It codes for CASSPRGGLTRNEQFF. This chain connects TRBV28 to TRBJ2-1; possible D gene TRBD1, 6 bases. The CDR3 runs 16 residues. The ends were cut back, 5 bases at V and 6 bases at J, with 20 bases in the middle. Germline-derived CDR1 and CDR2 are MDHEN and SYDVKM.

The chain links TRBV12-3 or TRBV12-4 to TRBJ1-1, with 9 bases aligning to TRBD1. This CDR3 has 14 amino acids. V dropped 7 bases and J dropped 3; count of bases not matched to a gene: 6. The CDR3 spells CASTRGTGYTEAFF. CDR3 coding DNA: TGTGCCAGCACTCGGGGGACAGGGTACACTGAAGCTTTCTTT.

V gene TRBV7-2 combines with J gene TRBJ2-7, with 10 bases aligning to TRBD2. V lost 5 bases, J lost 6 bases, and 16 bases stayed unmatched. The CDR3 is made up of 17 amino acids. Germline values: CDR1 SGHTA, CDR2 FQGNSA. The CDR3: CASSPRTRLAGGPEQYF. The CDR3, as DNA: TGTGCCAGCAGCCCTCGAACACGACTAGCGGGTGGACCCGAGCAGTACTTC.

The CDR3, as DNA: TGTGCCAGCAGCTTAACTTGGAGTCGGGAGCAGTACTTC. Translating it yields CASSLTWSREQYF. The chain joins TRBV7-6 to TRBJ2-7; unclear D gene. Trimming cost V 2 bases and J 7 bases, with 12 bases left between them. This CDR3 has 13 amino acids. Germline assignment: CDR1 SGHVS and CDR2 FNYEAQ.

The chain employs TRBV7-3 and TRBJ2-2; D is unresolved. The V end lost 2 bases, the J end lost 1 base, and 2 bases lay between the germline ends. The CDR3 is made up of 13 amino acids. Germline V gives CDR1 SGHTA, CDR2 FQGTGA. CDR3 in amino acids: CASSLGNTGELFF. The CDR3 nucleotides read TGTGCCAGCAGCTTAGGGAACACCGGGGAGCTGTTTTTT.

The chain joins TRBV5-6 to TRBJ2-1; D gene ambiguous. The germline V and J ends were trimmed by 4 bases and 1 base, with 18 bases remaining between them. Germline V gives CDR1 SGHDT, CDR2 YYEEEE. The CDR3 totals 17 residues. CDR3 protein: CASSLGIGAPSYNEQFF. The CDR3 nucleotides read TGTGCCAGCAGCCTTGGAATAGGAGCACCATCCTACAATGAGCAGTTCTTC. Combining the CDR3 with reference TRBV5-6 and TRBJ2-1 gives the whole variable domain DAGVTQSPTHLIKTRGQQVTLRCSPKSGHDTVSWYQQALGQGPQFIFQYYEEEERQRGNFPDRFSGHQFPNYSSELNVNALLLGDSALYLCASSLGIGAPSYNEQFFGPGTRLTVL.

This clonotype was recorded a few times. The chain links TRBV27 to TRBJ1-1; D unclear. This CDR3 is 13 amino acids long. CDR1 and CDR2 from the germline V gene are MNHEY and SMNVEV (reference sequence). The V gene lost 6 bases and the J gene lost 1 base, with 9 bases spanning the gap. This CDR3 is CASRVAGNTEAFF. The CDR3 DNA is TGTGCCAGCAGGGTCGCGGGGAACACTGAAGCTTTCTTT.

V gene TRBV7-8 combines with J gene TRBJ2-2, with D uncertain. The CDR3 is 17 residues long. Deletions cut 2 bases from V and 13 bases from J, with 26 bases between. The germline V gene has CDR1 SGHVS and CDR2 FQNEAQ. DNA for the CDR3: TGTGCCAGCAGCTTATGGGTTCGGTCGGCGGTTCTGCCCGTGCTGTTTTTT. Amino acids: CASSLWVRSAVLPVLFF.

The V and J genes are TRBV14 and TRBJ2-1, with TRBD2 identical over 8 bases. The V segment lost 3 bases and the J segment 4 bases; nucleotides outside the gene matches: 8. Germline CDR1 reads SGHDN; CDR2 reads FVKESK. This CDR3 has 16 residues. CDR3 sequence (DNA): TGTGCCAGCAGCCACCGATTAGCGGGGTCTTACAATGAGCAGTTCTTC. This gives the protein CASSHRLAGSYNEQFF.

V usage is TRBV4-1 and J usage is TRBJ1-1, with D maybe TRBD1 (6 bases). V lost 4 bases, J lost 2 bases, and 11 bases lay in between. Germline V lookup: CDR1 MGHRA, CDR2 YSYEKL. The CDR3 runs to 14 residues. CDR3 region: CASSPRTVNTEAFF. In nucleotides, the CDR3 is TGCGCCAGCAGCCCCCGGACAGTAAACACTGAAGCTTTCTTT.

The CDR3: CASGTATQETQYF. The DNA of the CDR3 is TGTGCCTCGGGGACCGCCACACAAGAGACCCAGTACTTC. The chain is built from TRBV7-6 and TRBJ2-5, with D possibly called TRBD1 or TRBD2 (5 bases each). Trimming shortened V by 11 bases and J by 2 bases, and 15 bases separated the two germline ends. Germline V gives CDR1 SGHVS, CDR2 FNYEAQ. The CDR3 runs to 13 residues.

The DNA of the CDR3 is TGTGCCAGCAGTCCGCCTAACTCGGACGAGGCGCAAGAGACCCAGTACTTC. Translation: CASSPPNSDEAQETQYF. The J gene is TRBJ2-5, the V gene TRBV12-3 or TRBV12-4; no firm D call. The CDR3 has 17 residues. V lost 5 bases and J 2 bases, leaving 21 bases between the germline ends.

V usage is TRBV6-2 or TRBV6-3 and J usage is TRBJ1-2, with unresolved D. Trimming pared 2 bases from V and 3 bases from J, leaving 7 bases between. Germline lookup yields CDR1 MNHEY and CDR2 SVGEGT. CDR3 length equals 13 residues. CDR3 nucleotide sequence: TGTGCCAGCAGTTACGGAGGAGACTATGGCTACACCTTC. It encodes CASSYGGDYGYTF.

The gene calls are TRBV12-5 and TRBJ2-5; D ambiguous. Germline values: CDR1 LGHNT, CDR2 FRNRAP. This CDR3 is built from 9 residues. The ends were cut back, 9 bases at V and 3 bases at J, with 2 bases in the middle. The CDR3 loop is CARKETQYF. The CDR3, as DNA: TGTGCTAGAAAAGAGACCCAGTACTTC. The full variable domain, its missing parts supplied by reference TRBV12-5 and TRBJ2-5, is DARVTQTPRHKVTEMGQEVTMRCQPILGHNTVFWYRQTMMQGLELLAYFRNRAPLDDSGMPKDRFSAEMPDATLATLKIQPSEPRDSAVYFCARKETQYFGPGTRLLVL.

In nucleotides, the CDR3 is TGTGCCAGCCCAAAACCGGGACAGACCTACTCCTACGAGCAGTACTTC. Translating gives CASPKPGQTYSYEQYF. This chain uses TRBV5-8 with TRBJ2-7, with TRBD1 matching over 7 bases. The germline V gene has CDR1 SGHTS and CDR2 YDEGEE. The CDR3 has 16 amino acids. Trimming took 7 bases from V and 0 from J; bases not matched to a gene: 13.

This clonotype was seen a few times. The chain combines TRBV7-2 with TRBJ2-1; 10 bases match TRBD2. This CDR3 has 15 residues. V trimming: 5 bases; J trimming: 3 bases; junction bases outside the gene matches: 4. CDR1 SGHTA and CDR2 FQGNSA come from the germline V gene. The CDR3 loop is CASSNSGGIYNEQFF. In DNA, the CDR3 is TGTGCCAGCAGCAATAGCGGGGGGATCTACAATGAGCAGTTCTTC.

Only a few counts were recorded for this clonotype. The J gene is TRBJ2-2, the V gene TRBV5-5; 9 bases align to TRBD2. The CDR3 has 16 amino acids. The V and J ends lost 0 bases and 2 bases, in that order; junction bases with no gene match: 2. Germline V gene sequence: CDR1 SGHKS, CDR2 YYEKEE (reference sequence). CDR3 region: CASSLGTSANTGELFF. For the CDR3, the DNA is TGTGCCAGCAGCTTGGGGACTAGCGCTAACACCGGGGAGCTGTTTTTT.

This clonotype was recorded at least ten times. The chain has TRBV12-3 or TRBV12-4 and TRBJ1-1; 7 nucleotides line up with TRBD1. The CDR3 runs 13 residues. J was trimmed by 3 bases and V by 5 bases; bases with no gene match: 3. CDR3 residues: CASSPTGDTEAFF. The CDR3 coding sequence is TGTGCCAGCAGTCCCACAGGGGACACTGAAGCTTTCTTT.